A single sample gave rise to the 14 T cell receptor beta chains below, sequenced in a study of T cells in Graves' hyperthyroidism and ophthalmopathy. Amplification of TCR beta CDR3 regions used RNA as the template. First-round RT-PCR targeting the TCR CDR3 was performed with the HTBI primer set. TCRdb analysed the multiplex PCR reads with MiXCR anew, one entry per CDR3 protein. Of about 740,000 distinct CDR3 sequences in the sample, 14% were seen once. The source material was blood. All receptors come from a woman aged 18-29 years with Graves' hyperthyroidism.

This clonotype was counted a few times. This chain connects TRBV18 to TRBJ2-1; TRBD1 agrees at 10 bases. The ends lost 6 bases at V and 6 bases at J; junction bases unmatched: 8. In germline, CDR1 is KGHSH, CDR2 LQKENI. The CDR3 has 15 residues. CDR3: CASSYRDRGGNEQFF. Here the CDR3 DNA reads TGTGCCAGCTCTTACCGGGACAGGGGAGGCAATGAGCAGTTCTTC.

With regard to this clonotype: The CDR3 carries no conserved terminal phenylalanine or tryptophan, so it likely arises from a read error. This chain connects TRBV7-9 to TRBJ2-7; no reliable D call. Per germline, CDR1 SEHNR and CDR2 FQNEAQ (reference sequence). The CDR3 length is 12 residues. The ends were cut back, 0 bases at V and 2 bases at J, with 2 bases in the middle. CDR3 in amino acids: CASSLAAYEQYL. CDR3 nucleotide sequence: TGTGCCAGCAGCTTAGCCGCCTACGAGCAGTACCTC.

This clonotype was counted ten times or more. The chain employs TRBV28 and TRBJ2-2; D not certain. V gave up 4 bases and J gave up 0 bases, with 18 bases separating them. This CDR3 spans 18 amino acids. CDR1 and CDR2 from the germline V gene are MDHEN and SYDVKM. CDR3 region: CASSSRRILLPNTGELFF. In DNA, the CDR3 is TGTGCCAGCAGTTCCCGTCGGATTCTCCTCCCGAACACCGGGGAGCTGTTTTTT.

In the case of this clonotype: This may come from a read error, since a much larger clone is one base off. The chain carries TRBV7-3 and TRBJ1-1; 9 bases agree with TRBD1. Germline CDR1 SGHTA, CDR2 FQGTGA. This CDR3 comprises 17 residues. The CDR3, as DNA: TGTGCCAGCAACTTAAAGGACAGGGGTAAGGTGAGCACTGAAGCTTTCTTT. Its translation is CASNLKDRGKVSTEAFF.

This clonotype was counted ten times or more. The rearrangement links TRBV6-2 or TRBV6-3 to TRBJ2-2; 8 bases are shared with TRBD1. The CDR3 is 16 amino acids. Germline CDR1 reads MNHEY; CDR2 reads SVGEGT. V gave up 6 bases and J gave up 3 bases; unmatched junction bases: 9. The CDR3 reads CASSKDRALDTGELFF. CDR3 nucleotide sequence: TGTGCCAGCAGCAAGGACAGGGCCTTGGACACCGGGGAGCTGTTTTTT.

This clonotype appeared many times. The rearrangement uses TRBV29-1 and TRBJ1-1; 9 nucleotides agree with TRBD1. Losses at the gene ends were 7 bases for V and 1 base for J; bases not matched to a gene: 7. CDR3 length: 14 amino acids. The germline CDR1 and CDR2 sequences are SQVTM and ANQGSEA. The CDR3 nucleotides are TGCAGCGACGGAACGGGACAGGGGAACACTGAAGCTTTCTTT. It specifies CSDGTGQGNTEAFF.

Ten or more counts support this clonotype. CDR3 bases: TGCAGTGCTAGGCCACTAATACGTCCCTACGAGCAGTACTTC. It yields the protein CSARPLIRPYEQYF. The chain links TRBV20-1 to TRBJ2-7; D is unclear. CDR3 size: 14 residues. From germline, CDR1 is DFQATT and CDR2 SNEGSKA (reference sequence). The V end lost 3 bases, the J end lost 2 bases, and 14 bases lay between the germline ends.

This clonotype showed up just a few times. The rearrangement links TRBV19 to TRBJ2-1, with 10 bases identical to TRBD2. Trimming cost V 6 bases and J 4 bases; bases outside gene matches: 3. CDR3 length: 14 amino acids. The V gene's germline CDR1 is LNHDA and CDR2 SQIVND (reference sequence). CDR3 in DNA: TGTGCCAGTAGCGGACTAGCGGTTTACAATGAGCAGTTCTTC. This gives the protein CASSGLAVYNEQFF.

This clonotype was recorded many times. The chain joins TRBV28 to TRBJ2-5; 7 bases agree with TRBD2. J was trimmed by 3 bases and V by 3 bases; bases with no gene match: 16. The germline gives CDR1 MDHEN, CDR2 SYDVKM. The CDR3 covers 18 residues. The CDR3: CASSLIARLARGEETQYF. CDR3 DNA: TGTGCCAGCAGTTTGATTGCCAGACTAGCCCGGGGGGAAGAGACCCAGTACTTC.

This clonotype was found a few times. The genes are TRBV29-1 and TRBJ2-1; 8 bases match TRBD2. CDR1 is SQVTM, CDR2 ANQGSEA, per germline. The CDR3 runs 12 residues. The trim removed 6 bases at V and 8 bases at J, leaving 6 bases unmatched. CDR3 coding DNA: TGCAGCGTAGCTAGCGGGTGGGATGAGCAGTTCTTC. The encoded protein is CSVASGWDEQFF.

This clonotype was detected many times. V gene TRBV11-2 combines with J gene TRBJ2-3; D is possibly TRBD1 (5 bases). V lost 1 base to trimming and J lost 5 bases, with 13 bases between them. This CDR3 region has 15 residues. Germline CDR1 and CDR2: SGHAT and FQNNGV. CDR3 DNA: TGTGCCAGCAGCTTAGGGGGCCTAGAGGTAGATACGCAGTATTTT. Encoded protein: CASSLGGLEVDTQYF. Supplemented by reference TRBV11-2 and TRBJ2-3, the full variable domain reads EAGVAQSPRYKIIEKRQSVAFWCNPISGHATLYWYQQILGQGPKLLIQFQNNGVVDDSQLPKDRFSAERLKGVDSTLKIQPAKLEDSAVYLCASSLGGLEVDTQYFGPGTRLTVL.

The chain links TRBV18 to TRBJ2-2, with no clear D. In germline, CDR1 is KGHSH, CDR2 LQKENI. This CDR3 has 13 amino acids. The ends were cut back, 0 bases at V and 7 bases at J, with 6 bases in the middle. CDR3 region: CASSPPGGGELFF. The CDR3 DNA reads TGTGCCAGCTCACCACCGGGTGGCGGGGAGCTGTTTTTT.

The rearrangement joins TRBV27 to TRBJ1-2, with 11 bases identical to TRBD1. Looked up from germline, CDR1 is MNHEY and CDR2 is SMNVEV (reference sequence). Trimming removed 6 bases from V and 2 bases from J; junction bases left unmatched: 2. The CDR3 has 14 residues. CDR3 nucleotide sequence: TGTGCCAGCAGGGACAGGGGGCGCAACTATGGCTACACCTTC. It encodes CASRDRGRNYGYTF.

This clonotype was counted many times. The chain joins TRBV5-6 to TRBJ2-1; 11 bases align to TRBD2. From germline, CDR1 is SGHDT and CDR2 YYEEEE. The CDR3 totals 15 residues. J was trimmed by 3 bases and V by 4 bases; bases with no gene match: 3. The CDR3 DNA follows: TGTGCCAGCAGCGGGGGGACTAGCGGCTACAATGAGCAGTTCTTC. Amino acid sequence: CASSGGTSGYNEQFF. The full variable domain, with the rest looked up from reference TRBV5-6 and TRBJ2-1, is DAGVTQSPTHLIKTRGQQVTLRCSPKSGHDTVSWYQQALGQGPQFIFQYYEEEERQRGNFPDRFSGHQFPNYSSELNVNALLLGDSALYLCASSGGTSGYNEQFFGPGTRLTVL.